The clone carrying this T cell receptor beta chain showed up just a few times. Antigen specificity is unknown. These data originate in a study of CD8 T cells in ankylosing spondylitis. Findings and limits, study-wide: Characteristic of ankylosing spondylitis blood, it appeared, was a TCR beta motif comprising 7 to 9 highly homologous variants. In ankylosing spondylitis patients, matched synovial fluid reportedly showed significant enrichment of disease-linked clones.

Molecular-barcoded quantitative 5'-RACE produced these TCR beta libraries. From the 5' RACE reads, TCRdb called clonotypes with MiXCR, one entry per CDR3 protein. The sample contains approximately 220,000 distinct CDR3 sequences, about 18% of which appear only once. The CDR3 contains 13 residues. Germline values: CDR1 DFQATT, CDR2 SNEGSKA (reference sequence). V lost 3 bases, J lost 3 bases, and 8 bases lay in between. The chain employs TRBV20-1 and TRBJ2-2, with D unresolved. The material sequenced was blood, either unsorted or a sorted T cell fraction (not recorded which). The source is a male donor with ankylosing spondylitis. The CDR3, as DNA: TGCAGTGCTAGTGTGGAGTACACCGGGGAGCTGTTTTTT. Translating it yields CSASVEYTGELFF.